The clone carrying this T cell receptor (beta chain) was detected ten times or more. What it binds is not known. This specimen comes from a study of molecular identifiers for immune sequencing clone quantification. The study's findings and limits: Underestimation of highly expanded clone sizes could arise where identical TCR molecules share a barcode.

V lost 5 bases to trimming and J lost 0 bases, with 7 bases between them. In germline, CDR1 is LNHDA, CDR2 SQIVND (reference sequence). This CDR3 is 13 amino acids long. TCRdb re-called the PCR reads through MiXCR, storing one row per CDR3 protein. The repertoire holds under 600,000 distinct CDR3 sequences, with around 23% as singletons. Based on a CD8+CD4-CCR7+CD45RA+ profile, naive CD8 T cells were sorted. The gene calls are TRBV19 and TRBJ1-2; D remains ambiguous. The sequence came from a human donor in good health. Some libraries in this study had Jurkat cell RNA spiked in. Sequencing was carried out using naive CD8+ T cells from blood, with Jurkat cell RNA spiked in. The subset is: FACS-sorted CD8+CD4-CCR7+CD45RA+ naive T cells. In DNA, the CDR3 is TGTGCCAGTAGTTACGGTACTAACTATGGCTACACCTTC. Translating gives CASSYGTNYGYTF.